This is a list of T cell receptor beta chains from one sample in a study of cytomegalovirus exposure and HLA in healthy donors. The repertoire was sequenced with immunoSEQ multiplex PCR; TCRdb's copy has only in-frame clones and lacks some. The data contain roughly 220,000 clones, roughly 80% of them singletons. Sequencing used PBMCs. Receptors originate from a man aged 25-40 years in good health and CMV-seronegative. Both conserved end residues are part of each CDR3. Each record gives: V gene, D gene, J gene, clone size, CDR3 protein, CDR3 DNA. D genes are given only for firm matches. The size field is filled for only some rows; it gives once, few, many or a size class.

TRBV6-1	-	TRBJ2-5	-	CASRVKGETQYF	TGTGCCAGCAGGGTAAAGGGGGAGACCCAGTACTTC
TRBV5-4	TRBD2	TRBJ2-5	few	CASSSTSGGTQETQYF	TGTGCCAGCAGCTCCACTAGCGGGGGTACCCAAGAGACCCAGTACTTC
TRBV5-4	-	TRBJ1-3	-	CASSLAPGPGNTIYF	TGTGCCAGCAGCTTGGCTCCAGGGCCTGGAAACACCATATATTTT
TRBV29-1	-	TRBJ1-2	-	CSVDLGGGLNYGYTF	TGCAGCGTTGACCTTGGTGGAGGGCTCAACTATGGCTACACCTTC
TRBV25-1	TRBD2	TRBJ2-1	-	CASSPRGVPYNEQFF	TGTGCCAGCAGTCCCCGGGGGGTACCCTACAATGAGCAGTTCTTC
TRBV7-8	-	TRBJ1-5	few	CASSPLLQALGQPQHF	TGTGCCAGCAGCCCCCTGCTACAGGCCCTGGGGCAGCCCCAGCATTTT
TRBV7-9	-	TRBJ1-1	-	CSSSLVSLNTEAFF	TGTTCCAGCAGCTTAGTATCCCTGAACACTGAAGCTTTCTTT
TRBV14	-	TRBJ2-1	-	CASSPYLLLSNEQFF	TGTGCCAGCAGCCCCTACTTGCTCCTGAGTAATGAGCAGTTCTTC
TRBV28	TRBD2	TRBJ2-7	-	CASVRRGVSYEQYF	TGTGCCAGCGTCCGCCGGGGGGTCTCCTACGAGCAGTACTTC
TRBV9	-	TRBJ1-2	-	CASSVDGDFGYTF	TGTGCCAGCAGCGTAGATGGGGACTTCGGCTACACCTTC
TRBV2	-	TRBJ1-2	-	CASSRRGDYGYTF	TGTGCCAGCAGTCGGCGGGGCGACTATGGCTACACCTTC
TRBV9	TRBD1	TRBJ1-4	once	CASSPRDRAEKLFF	TGTGCCAGCAGCCCCAGGGACAGGGCTGAAAAACTGTTTTTT
TRBV2	-	TRBJ1-2	-	CASWGGLRDGYTF	TGTGCCAGTTGGGGGGGGCTTCGGGACGGCTACACCTTC
TRBV7-8	TRBD2	TRBJ2-7	once	CASSHGGLAGGNSYEQYF	TGTGCCAGCAGCCACGGGGGACTAGCGGGGGGGAACTCCTACGAGCAGTACTTC
TRBV9	-	TRBJ2-1	once	CASSVGGGSDEQFF	TGTGCCAGCAGCGTAGGGGGGGGCAGCGATGAGCAGTTCTTC
TRBV4-1	TRBD2	TRBJ2-3	-	CASSPGLATDTQYF	TGCGCCAGCAGCCCGGGACTAGCGACAGATACGCAGTATTTT
TRBV9	-	TRBJ2-2	-	CASSEGTHKSGELFF	TGTGCCAGCAGCGAAGGGACTCATAAGTCCGGGGAGCTGTTTTTT
TRBV29-1	-	TRBJ1-2	-	CSGVSSRDGYTF	TGCAGCGGGGTTTCGTCGAGGGATGGCTACACCTTC
TRBV18	TRBD2	TRBJ2-7	-	CASSPFAGEAYEQYF	TGTGCCAGCTCACCTTTCGCGGGAGAGGCCTACGAGCAGTACTTC
TRBV7-9	TRBD2	TRBJ2-3	-	CASLTTAGGTDTQYF	TGTGCCAGCCTCACGACGGCGGGGGGCACAGATACGCAGTATTTT
TRBV9	TRBD2	TRBJ2-7	few	CAPWRGDPYEQYF	TGTGCCCCCTGGCGGGGGGATCCCTACGAGCAGTACTTC
TRBV2	TRBD1	TRBJ2-1	-	CASSEAGGEDEQFF	TGTGCCAGCAGTGAGGCAGGGGGCGAGGATGAGCAGTTCTTC
TRBV7-2	-	TRBJ2-3	few	CASSFRGGSGGTDTQYF	TGTGCCAGCAGCTTTCGCGGCGGCTCGGGAGGCACAGATACGCAGTATTTT
TRBV28	TRBD2	TRBJ2-1	-	CASSFAGGASEQFF	TGTGCCAGCAGTTTCGCCGGGGGGGCCAGTGAGCAGTTCTTC
TRBV11-2	TRBD1	TRBJ1-1	-	CASSSLATGEAFF	TGTGCCAGCAGCTCACTTGCGACAGGGGAAGCTTTCTTT
TRBV11-3	-	TRBJ1-3	-	CASSPDRPRGNTIYF	TGTGCCAGCAGCCCGGACAGACCGAGGGGAAACACCATATATTTT
TRBV7-8	-	TRBJ1-1	-	CASSRAGGGNTEAFF	TGTGCCAGCAGCCGAGCGGGAGGCGGGAACACTGAAGCTTTCTTT
TRBV18	-	TRBJ1-5	-	CASSLGQLDYSNQPQHF	TGTGCCAGCTCACTCGGACAGCTCGACTATAGCAATCAGCCCCAGCATTTT
TRBV9	TRBD1	TRBJ2-5	-	CASSVDDRAETQYF	TGTGCCAGCAGCGTGGACGACAGGGCGGAGACCCAGTACTTC
TRBV5-5	TRBD1	TRBJ2-2	-	CASSWGQGAGELFF	TGTGCCAGCAGCTGGGGCCAGGGGGCCGGGGAGCTGTTTTTT
TRBV9	-	TRBJ2-7	-	CASSVDWGRDEQYF	TGTGCCAGCAGCGTAGATTGGGGGCGCGACGAGCAGTACTTC
TRBV4-1	-	TRBJ1-2	few	CASSKPASTGTNYGYTF	TGCGCCAGCAGCAAGCCGGCCTCGACAGGTACAAACTATGGCTACACCTTC
TRBV9	TRBD1	TRBJ2-3	once	CASSPYPTGGSSGTQYF	TGTGCCAGCAGCCCCTACCCGACAGGGGGCTCTTCGGGGACGCAGTATTTT
TRBV27	TRBD1	TRBJ2-1	-	CASSLTGVRYNEQFF	TGTGCCAGCAGTTTAACAGGGGTTCGGTACAATGAGCAGTTCTTC
TRBV5-4	TRBD1	TRBJ1-1	-	CASSLGQGADTEAFF	TGTGCCAGCAGCTTGGGACAGGGGGCGGACACTGAAGCTTTCTTT
TRBV18	-	TRBJ2-7	-	CASSPLDTGYEQYF	TGTGCCAGCTCACCGCTGGATACAGGCTACGAGCAGTACTTC
TRBV28	-	TRBJ2-3	-	CASSLRASVNTQYF	TGTGCCAGCAGTTTAAGGGCTAGCGTAAATACGCAGTATTTT
TRBV29-1	-	TRBJ1-3	few	CSVGQITGNTIYF	TGCAGCGTCGGACAGATTACTGGAAACACCATATATTTT
TRBV6-6	-	TRBJ2-1	-	CACGIAGNEQFF	TGTGCCTGCGGGATCGCGGGGAATGAGCAGTTCTTC
TRBV9	TRBD1	TRBJ2-1	-	CASSVYQQGWEQFF	TGTGCCAGCAGCGTATATCAACAGGGGTGGGAGCAGTTCTTC
TRBV6-1	TRBD1	TRBJ1-2	few	CASSDITGAAANYGYTF	TGTGCCAGCAGTGATATTACAGGGGCGGCCGCTAACTATGGCTACACCTTC
TRBV6-1	-	TRBJ2-7	-	CASSATASSYEQYF	TGTGCCAGCAGTGCGACTGCGAGCTCCTACGAGCAGTACTTC
TRBV6-6	-	TRBJ1-5	-	CASSYPSQPQHF	TGTGCCAGCAGTTATCCCTCCCAGCCCCAGCATTTT
TRBV4-3	-	TRBJ1-5	-	CASSQGGRGEPQHF	TGCGCCAGCAGCCAAGGAGGTCGGGGGGAGCCCCAGCATTTT
TRBV5-4	-	TRBJ1-2	-	CASSFSGGRGGYTF	TGTGCCAGCAGCTTTTCGGGGGGGCGTGGTGGCTACACCTTC
TRBV19	TRBD1	TRBJ1-5	-	CASSTYSRDRSQPQHF	TGTGCCAGTAGTACATATTCCCGGGACAGGAGTCAGCCCCAGCATTTT
TRBV28	TRBD1	TRBJ2-5	once	CASSLWSTGEQETQYF	TGTGCCAGCAGTTTATGGTCGACAGGGGAACAAGAGACCCAGTACTTC
TRBV6-5	-	TRBJ1-1	-	CASSEIWQNTEAFF	TGTGCCAGCAGTGAAATTTGGCAGAACACTGAAGCTTTCTTT
TRBV7-2	TRBD2	TRBJ2-2	-	CASSLNPAGGLVGELFF	TGTGCCAGCAGCTTAAACCCAGCGGGGGGGCTTGTCGGGGAGCTGTTTTTT
TRBV7-8	TRBD2	TRBJ2-7	-	CASSLAAAGLAAYEQYF	TGTGCCAGCAGCTTAGCCGCCGCGGGACTAGCGGCCTACGAGCAGTACTTC
TRBV7-9	-	TRBJ1-2	-	CASSDQGLAGYTF	TGTGCCAGCAGCGATCAGGGGCTCGCTGGCTACACCTTC
TRBV6-6	-	TRBJ2-7	-	CASKQGGYEQYF	TGTGCCAGCAAACAGGGAGGGTACGAGCAGTACTTC
TRBV10-3	TRBD1	TRBJ2-5	-	CAISESTTGAASGSTQYF	TGTGCCATCAGTGAGTCAACGACAGGGGCGGCTTCAGGCTCGACCCAGTACTTC
TRBV20-1	-	TRBJ1-2	-	CSAPGGYTF	TGCAGTGCGCCAGGGGGCTACACCTTC
TRBV15	TRBD1	TRBJ2-7	once	CATSRQTGGYEQYF	TGTGCCACCAGCAGGCAGACAGGGGGGTACGAGCAGTACTTC
TRBV7-3	-	TRBJ2-2	-	CASSYGDTGELFF	TGTGCCAGCAGCTACGGAGACACCGGGGAGCTGTTTTTT
TRBV4-2	-	TRBJ2-1	-	CASSSLADNEQFF	TGTGCCAGCAGCTCCCTAGCTGATAATGAGCAGTTCTTC
TRBV19	-	TRBJ2-7	once	CASSIGQGYEQYF	TGTGCCAGTAGTATCGGGCAGGGCTACGAGCAGTACTTC
TRBV5-4	TRBD1	TRBJ1-6	-	CASSWDRGGSPLHF	TGTGCCAGCAGCTGGGACAGGGGAGGTTCACCCCTCCACTTT
TRBV7-6	-	TRBJ2-1	-	CASSLEGDGEQFF	TGTGCCAGCAGCTTGGAGGGCGACGGAGAGCAGTTCTTC